These 8 T cell receptor beta chains were all obtained from the same sample, sequenced in a study of blood T cell repertoires in COVID-19 (dated by TCRdb to 2019 to 2021). The library was generated by the immunoSEQ multiplex PCR assay. TCRdb's version of the immuneACCESS table is confined to in-frame rearrangements and falls short of the full clone set. An unresolved V gene accounts for under half of the shortfall where checked; the remainder is of unknown origin. Counted in this sample were 150,000 to 200,000 clones; approximately 80% of them appeared once. Under 8% of the sample is held by the ten biggest clonotypes. The sequencing input was peripheral blood. These receptors came from a man in his sixties with acute or convalescent COVID-19.

V and J are TRBV4-2 and TRBJ2-5; 15 nucleotides line up with TRBD2. CDR3 length: 17 amino acids. Germline V gene data show CDR1 as LGHNA and CDR2 as YNFKEQ. Losses at the gene ends were 1 base for V and 4 bases for J; bases not matched to a gene: 4. CDR3 region: CASSQGTSGGAAETQYF. CDR3 DNA sequence: TGTGCCAGCAGCCAAGGGACTAGCGGGGGGGCGGCAGAGACCCAGTACTTC.

The sample holds a few counts of this clone. The chain uses TRBV29-1 and TRBJ1-4, with 7 nucleotides matching TRBD1. Germline-derived CDR1 and CDR2 are SQVTM and ANQGSEA. The ends lost 5 bases at V and 2 bases at J; junction bases unmatched: 5. The CDR3 totals 14 residues. The CDR3 sequence: CSVPTGDTNEKLFF. The DNA for the CDR3 is TGCAGCGTTCCCACAGGGGATACTAATGAAAAACTGTTTTTT.

This sequence joins TRBV6-5 and TRBJ2-7; D is undetermined. Germline CDR1 MNHEY, CDR2 SVGAGI. This CDR3 region has 14 residues. Trimming took 5 bases from V and 1 from J, leaving 12 bases between them. CDR3 protein: CASSQAHDSYEQYF. DNA for the CDR3: TGTGCCAGCAGTCAGGCCCATGATTCCTACGAGCAGTACTTC.

The chain uses TRBV4-1 and TRBJ1-2, with 9 bases fitting TRBD1. The J segment lost 2 bases and the V segment lost 4 bases, leaving 5 bases of the junction unmatched. Germline V gene data show CDR1 as MGHRA and CDR2 as YSYEKL. The CDR3 consists of 15 residues. The CDR3 nucleotides read TGCGCCAGCAGCCTCGCAGGACAGGGGAACTATGGCTACACCTTC. Its translation is CASSLAGQGNYGYTF.

The V call is TRBV7-2, the J call TRBJ2-3; 11 nucleotides align to TRBD2. CDR1 is SGHTA, CDR2 FQGNSA, per germline. V shed 8 bases, J shed 4 bases, and the junction held 8 bases outside the gene matches. The CDR3 has 15 residues. CDR3 amino acids: CASVAGGHGADTQYF. The CDR3 bases are TGTGCCAGCGTAGCGGGGGGGCATGGTGCAGATACGCAGTATTTT.

This clone has ten or more counts. The chain carries TRBV28 and TRBJ1-1, with 12 bases lining up with TRBD1. Germline V CDR1 and CDR2: MDHEN, SYDVKM. This CDR3 has 15 amino acids. Trimming cost V 0 bases and J 8 bases; bases outside gene matches: 4. Here the CDR3 reads CASSLWGQGAREAFF. The CDR3 DNA follows: TGTGCCAGCAGTTTATGGGGACAGGGGGCCCGAGAAGCTTTCTTT.

The chain recombines TRBV5-1 with TRBJ1-2; TRBD1 matches at 7 bases. This CDR3 contains 16 residues. Unmatched junction bases numbered 5, after V lost 0 bases and J lost 0 bases. Per germline, CDR1 SGHRS and CDR2 YFSETQ. The CDR3 sequence is CASSLAPQGANYGYTF. As DNA, the CDR3 is TGCGCCAGCAGCTTGGCCCCTCAGGGGGCTAACTATGGCTACACCTTC. Combining the CDR3 with reference TRBV5-1 and TRBJ1-2 gives the whole variable domain KAGVTQTPRYLIKTRGQQVTLSCSPISGHRSVSWYQQTPGQGLQFLFEYFSETQRNKGNFPGRFSGRQFSNSRSEMNVSTLELGDSALYLCASSLAPQGANYGYTFGSGTRLTVV.

This clone came up a few times. The V gene is TRBV6-2 or TRBV6-3, the J gene TRBJ1-4; unclear D gene. The germline CDR1 and CDR2 sequences are MNHEY and SVGEGT. The length of the CDR3 is 15 residues. V shed 2 bases and J shed 6 bases, with 13 bases lying between them. CDR3 DNA: TGTGCCAGCAGTTACGTCGGGAGCTTGTATGAAAAACTGTTTTTT. Its protein is CASSYVGSLYEKLFF.